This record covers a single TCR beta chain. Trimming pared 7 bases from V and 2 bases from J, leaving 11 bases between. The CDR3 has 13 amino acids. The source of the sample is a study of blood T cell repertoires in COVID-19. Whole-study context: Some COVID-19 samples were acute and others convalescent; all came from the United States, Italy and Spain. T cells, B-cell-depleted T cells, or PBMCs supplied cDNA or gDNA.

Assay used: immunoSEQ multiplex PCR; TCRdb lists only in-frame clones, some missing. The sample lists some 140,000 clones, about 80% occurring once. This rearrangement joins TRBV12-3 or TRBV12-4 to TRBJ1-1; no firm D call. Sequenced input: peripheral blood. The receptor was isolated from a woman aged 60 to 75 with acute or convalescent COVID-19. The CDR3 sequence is CASTPMGNTEAFF. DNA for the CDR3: TGTGCCAGCACCCCAATGGGCAACACTGAAGCTTTCTTT.